The 24 T cell receptor beta chains in this list originate from one sample, sequenced in a study of blood T cells in healthy people across ages. Combining a sample-barcoded 5' primer with a J-beta primer mix, a second PCR ran for roughly 7 to 11 cycles. TCRdb itself ran the 5' RACE reads through MiXCR, one entry per CDR3 protein. The sample has hundreds of thousands of distinct CDR3 sequences, about half seen once. The sequenced sample was blood. The receptors were gathered from a woman aged 55 to 70 in good health.

A remark on this clonotype: This may be a read error: a much more frequent sequence differs by one nucleotide. The CDR3 DNA is TGTGCCAGCAGCCGACTAGCGGGCGGGAATGAGCAGTACTTC. Protein product: CASSRLAGGNEQYF. V gene TRBV11-2 combines with J gene TRBJ2-7, with 10 bases that match TRBD2. The CDR3 is made up of 14 amino acids. After removal of 5 bases from V and 7 bases from J, the junction contained 8 bases not matched to a gene. CDR1 SGHAT and CDR2 FQNNGV come from the germline V gene.

The rearrangement uses TRBV5-1 and TRBJ2-5; tentative D call: TRBD2 (6 bases). The CDR3 is 16 amino acids. Looked up from germline, CDR1 is SGHRS and CDR2 is YFSETQ. Trimming shortened V by 0 bases and J by 11 bases, and 23 bases separated the two germline ends. The CDR3 here is CASSLVPGINSGEQYF. In DNA, the CDR3 is TGCGCCAGCAGCTTGGTTCCAGGAATAAACTCGGGGGAGCAGTACTTC. Drawing the rest from reference TRBV5-1 and TRBJ2-5, the complete variable domain is KAGVTQTPRYLIKTRGQQVTLSCSPISGHRSVSWYQQTPGQGLQFLFEYFSETQRNKGNFPGRFSGRQFSNSRSEMNVSTLELGDSALYLCASSLVPGINSGEQYFGPGTRLLVL.

This clonotype was seen more than once but under ten times. The V call is TRBV29-1, the J call TRBJ2-7; 8 bases agree with TRBD1. V was clipped by 6 bases and J by 5 bases; unmatched bases: 12. Germline loops: CDR1 SQVTM, CDR2 ANQGSEA. The CDR3 runs to 14 residues. The CDR3 bases are TGCAGCGTGACAAGCACGACAGGGGTCCACGAGCAGTACTTC. This sequence encodes CSVTSTTGVHEQYF.

This chain links TRBV5-1 with TRBJ1-2; D not certain. In germline, CDR1 is SGHRS, CDR2 YFSETQ. Trimming took 4 bases from V and 0 from J, leaving 19 bases between them. The CDR3 covers 17 residues. The chain's CDR3 is CASSLGNRAEANYGYTF. CDR3 coding DNA: TGCGCCAGCAGCCTGGGTAACCGGGCCGAGGCTAACTATGGCTACACCTTC. The whole variable domain, remainder taken from reference TRBV5-1 and TRBJ1-2, is KAGVTQTPRYLIKTRGQQVTLSCSPISGHRSVSWYQQTPGQGLQFLFEYFSETQRNKGNFPGRFSGRQFSNSRSEMNVSTLELGDSALYLCASSLGNRAEANYGYTFGSGTRLTVV.

The V call is TRBV4-3, the J call TRBJ2-5; 12 bases are shared with TRBD2. The germline V gene encodes CDR1 LGHNA and CDR2 YSLEER. The CDR3 extends over 15 amino acids. Trimming took 5 bases from V and 3 from J; bases not matched to a gene: 4. CDR3 protein: CASSELAGGEETQYF. In nucleotides, the CDR3 is TGCGCCAGCAGCGAACTAGCGGGAGGTGAAGAGACCCAGTACTTC.

Only a few counts were recorded for this clonotype. V gene TRBV20-1 combines with J gene TRBJ2-1, with D perhaps being TRBD1 or TRBD2 (5 bases each). The last part of the DNA fits TRBJ2-7 better; the J call may be wrong. CDR3 length equals 17 residues. Germline V gene data show CDR1 as DFQATT and CDR2 as SNEGSKA (reference sequence). DNA of the CDR3: TGCAGTGCCCTAGGGACCGGCTGGGGGAGCTCCTACAATGAGCAGTACTTC. The encoded protein is CSALGTGWGSSYNEQYF.

In this sample, this clonotype turned up a few times. V and J are TRBV28 and TRBJ1-4; perhaps TRBD1 as D (6 bases). Per the germline V gene, CDR1 is MDHEN and CDR2 is SYDVKM. The V and J ends lost 5 bases and 7 bases respectively, with 11 bases between them. This CDR3 spans 13 amino acids. CDR3 sequence reads: CASSNRVSEKLFF. Here the CDR3 DNA reads TGTGCCAGCAGTAACAGGGTTTCTGAAAAACTGTTTTTT.

This clonotype was observed at least ten times. The chain combines TRBV7-2 with TRBJ2-7; D perhaps matches TRBD2 (6 bases). The V gene's germline CDR1 is SGHTA and CDR2 FQGNSA. V was cut by 0 bases and J by 1 base, with 10 bases left in between. The CDR3 is 15 residues long. CDR3 in amino acids: CASSLAGGGSYEQYF. Written as DNA, the CDR3 is TGTGCCAGCAGCTTAGCCGGTGGGGGGTCCTACGAGCAGTACTTC.

The rearrangement uses TRBV25-1 and TRBJ2-7; 7 bases align to TRBD2. Per the germline V gene, CDR1 is MGHDK and CDR2 is SYGVNS. This CDR3 has 16 residues. V gave up 7 bases and J gave up 0 bases; unmatched junction bases: 12. CDR3 in DNA: TGTGCCAGCACGACCGGGTTGACGGGGGGCTCCTACGAGCAGTACTTC. This encodes CASTTGLTGGSYEQYF.

In its sample, this clonotype was seen many times. The gene calls are TRBV7-2 and TRBJ2-1; a possible D gene is TRBD2 (5 bases). V gave up 3 bases and J gave up 5 bases, with 14 bases separating them. Germline V gene data show CDR1 as SGHTA and CDR2 as FQGNSA. This CDR3 is 15 amino acids long. The CDR3 DNA follows: TGTGCCAGCAGCTTGCGTGGGAGCCGTAACAATGAGCAGTTCTTC. This codes for CASSLRGSRNNEQFF. Looking up the rest from reference TRBV7-2 and TRBJ2-1 gives the full variable domain: GAGVSQSPSNKVTEKGKDVELRCDPISGHTALYWYRQSLGQGLEFLIYFQGNSAPDKSGLPSDRFSAERTGGSVSTLTIQRTQQEDSAVYLCASSLRGSRNNEQFFGPGTRLTVL.

This clonotype was counted between two and nine times. This rearrangement joins TRBV5-1 to TRBJ2-5; 8 bases are shared with TRBD2. The V segment lost 0 bases and the J segment 3 bases; nucleotides outside the gene matches: 7. The V gene's germline CDR1 is SGHRS and CDR2 YFSETQ. This CDR3 is built from 16 residues. CDR3 sequence reads: CASSLAPGLGEETQYF. CDR3 nucleotide sequence: TGCGCCAGCAGCTTGGCACCGGGACTAGGGGAAGAGACCCAGTACTTC.

The chain has TRBV6-6 and TRBJ2-3; D may be TRBD1 or TRBD2 (5 bases each). The V and J ends lost 2 bases and 0 bases respectively, with 12 bases between them. Germline V gene data show CDR1 as MNHNY and CDR2 as SVGAGI (reference sequence). The CDR3 totals 16 residues. As DNA, the CDR3 is TGTGCCAGCAGTTACCGGGGACCCCATAGCACAGATACGCAGTATTTT. Translation gives CASSYRGPHSTDTQYF.

V usage is TRBV25-1 and J usage is TRBJ1-6; tentatively, D is TRBD1 (5 bases). The germline gives CDR1 MGHDK, CDR2 SYGVNS. Trimming removed 6 bases from V and 2 bases from J, with 8 bases in between. The CDR3 sequence is 14 residues long. DNA of the CDR3: TGTGCCAGCAGGAGGGGACCCTATAATTCACCCCTCCACTTT. Its translation is CASRRGPYNSPLHF.

V gene TRBV6-1 combines with J gene TRBJ2-7; D remains ambiguous. The CDR3 is 17 amino acids. V shed 6 bases and J shed 0 bases, with 21 bases lying between them. Germline assignment: CDR1 MNHNS and CDR2 SASEGT. For the CDR3, the DNA is TGTGCCAGCAGGACACTCCCCATTTCTCCCAGCTCCTACGAGCAGTACTTC. Encoded protein: CASRTLPISPSSYEQYF.

This clonotype was seen more than once but under ten times. The genes are TRBV7-2 and TRBJ2-1; D unclear. Between the trimmed V and J ends, which lost 5 bases and 4 bases, there was a span of 12 bases. The CDR3 sequence is 14 residues long. Germline CDR1 SGHTA, CDR2 FQGNSA. CDR3 nucleotides: TGTGCCAGCAGCCAGACGACGGAGTACAATGAGCAGTTCTTC. Translated: CASSQTTEYNEQFF.

The chain couples TRBV6-6 to TRBJ1-2; D call uncertain. The CDR3 runs 14 residues. Per the germline V gene, CDR1 is MNHNY and CDR2 is SVGAGI (reference sequence). The germline V and J ends were trimmed by 3 bases and 0 bases, with 8 bases remaining between them. The CDR3: CASSYRASNYGYTF. The CDR3 nucleotides are TGTGCCAGCAGTTATCGTGCCTCTAACTATGGCTACACCTTC.

This clonotype was found a few times. The V gene is TRBV5-6, the J gene TRBJ1-6, with D tentatively TRBD1 (5 bases). V was shortened by 4 bases and J by 10 bases, with 15 bases between the two germline ends. In germline, CDR1 is SGHDT, CDR2 YYEEEE. The CDR3 has 14 residues. The CDR3 here is CASSVGQGSSPLHF. CDR3 DNA: TGTGCCAGCAGCGTGGGGCAGGGAAGCTCACCCCTCCACTTT. The whole variable domain, filled in from reference TRBV5-6 and TRBJ1-6, reads DAGVTQSPTHLIKTRGQQVTLRCSPKSGHDTVSWYQQALGQGPQFIFQYYEEEERQRGNFPDRFSGHQFPNYSSELNVNALLLGDSALYLCASSVGQGSSPLHFGNGTRLTVT.

In DNA, the CDR3 is TGTGCCAGCAGCCCCCGGACAGGACTCGAGCAGTACTTC. Protein product: CASSPRTGLEQYF. The chain couples TRBV7-2 to TRBJ2-7; 7 nucleotides match TRBD1. Trimming cost V 5 bases and J 6 bases; bases outside gene matches: 7. Germline-derived CDR1 and CDR2 are SGHTA and FQGNSA. The CDR3 totals 13 residues.

This sequence joins TRBV5-1 and TRBJ2-5; 7 bases align to TRBD1. There are 16 residues in the CDR3. Germline V gene data show CDR1 as SGHRS and CDR2 as YFSETQ. The ends lost 4 bases at V and 5 bases at J; junction bases unmatched: 14. Written as DNA, the CDR3 is TGCGCCAGCAGCCCCCGACAGGGCGATAAGCATGAGACCCAGTACTTC. This gives the protein CASSPRQGDKHETQYF.

The rearrangement joins TRBV20-1 to TRBJ1-4, with D unresolved. Trimming took off 0 bases at V and 0 bases at J, with 8 bases between the two ends. Germline assignment: CDR1 DFQATT and CDR2 SNEGSKA (reference sequence). CDR3 length: 15 amino acids. The CDR3 nucleotides are TGCAGTGCTAGAGATTCCAGAACAACTAATGAAAAACTGTTTTTT. Protein: CSARDSRTTNEKLFF.

This clonotype was counted a single time. This sequence joins TRBV4-1 and TRBJ2-3; maybe TRBD2 (5 bases). This CDR3 comprises 14 residues. Germline CDR1 and CDR2: MGHRA and YSYEKL. Deletions cut 0 bases from V and 4 bases from J, with 8 bases between. The CDR3 DNA reads as TGCGCCAGCAGCCAAGACGGGATCGCAGATACGCAGTATTTT. The encoded protein is CASSQDGIADTQYF.

In this sample, this clonotype turned up many times. The chain uses TRBV3-1 and TRBJ2-7; D gene uncertain. This CDR3 has 11 residues. V gave up 3 bases and J gave up 3 bases, with 3 bases separating them. The V gene's germline CDR1 is LGHDT and CDR2 YNNKEL (reference sequence). The CDR3, as DNA: TGTGCCAGCAGCCACAACTACGAGCAGTACTTC. Its protein product is CASSHNYEQYF.

In regard to this clonotype: This clone may be a read error of a much larger clone one base away. This CDR3 reads CSATFQETQFF. CDR3 nucleotide sequence: TGCAGTGCTACATTCCAAGAGACCCAGTTCTTC. The chain combines TRBV20-1 with TRBJ2-1; D remains unclear. This CDR3 is 11 amino acids long. CDR1 and CDR2 (germline): DFQATT, SNEGSKA (reference sequence). V lost 4 bases and J lost 13, with 14 bases in between.

The chain employs TRBV18 and TRBJ2-1; D unclear. The CDR3 totals 14 residues. Germline V CDR1 and CDR2: KGHSH, LQKENI. V shed 0 bases and J shed 7 bases, with 10 bases lying between them. The DNA of the CDR3 is TGTGCCAGCTCACCACCGGTAGGGAATAATGAGCAGTTCTTC. Amino acid sequence: CASSPPVGNNEQFF.